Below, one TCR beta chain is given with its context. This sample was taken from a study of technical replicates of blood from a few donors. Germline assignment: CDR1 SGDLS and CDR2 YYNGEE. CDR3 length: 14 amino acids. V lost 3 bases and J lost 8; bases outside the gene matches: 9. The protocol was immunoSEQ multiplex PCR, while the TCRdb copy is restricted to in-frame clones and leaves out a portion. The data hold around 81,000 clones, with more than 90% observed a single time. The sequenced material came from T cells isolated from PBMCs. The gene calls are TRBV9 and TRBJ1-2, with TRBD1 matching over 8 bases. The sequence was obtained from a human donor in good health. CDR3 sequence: CASSETTGDGGYTF. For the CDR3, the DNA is TGTGCCAGCAGCGAGACGACAGGGGATGGAGGCTACACCTTC.